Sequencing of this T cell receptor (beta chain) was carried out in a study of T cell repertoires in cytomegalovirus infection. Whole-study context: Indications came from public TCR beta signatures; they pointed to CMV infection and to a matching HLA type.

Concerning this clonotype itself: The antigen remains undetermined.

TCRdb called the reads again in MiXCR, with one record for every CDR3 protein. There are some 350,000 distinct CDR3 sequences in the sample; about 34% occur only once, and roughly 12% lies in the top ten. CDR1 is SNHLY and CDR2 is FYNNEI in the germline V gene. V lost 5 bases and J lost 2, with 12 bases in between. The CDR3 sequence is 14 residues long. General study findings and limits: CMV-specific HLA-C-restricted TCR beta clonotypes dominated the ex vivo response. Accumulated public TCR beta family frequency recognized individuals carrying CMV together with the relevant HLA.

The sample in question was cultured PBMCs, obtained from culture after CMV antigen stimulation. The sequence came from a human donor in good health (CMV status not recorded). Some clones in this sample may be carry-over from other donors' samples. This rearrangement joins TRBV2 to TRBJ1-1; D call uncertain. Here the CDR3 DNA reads TGTGCCAGCAGTAGAGGTCTTCCCAACACTGAAGCTTTCTTT. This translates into CASSRGLPNTEAFF. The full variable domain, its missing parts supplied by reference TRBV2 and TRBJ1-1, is EPEVTQTPSHQVTQMGQEVILRCVPISNHLYFYWYRQILGQKVEFLVSFYNNEISEKSEIFDDQFSVERPDGSNFTLKIRSTKLEDSAMYFCASSRGLPNTEAFFGQGTRLTVV.